This T cell receptor beta chain stems from a study of T-cell memory formation after mild COVID-19. Whole-study context: TCR clusters largely stayed donor specific.

At least ten counts were recorded for this clonotype. The antigen remains undetermined. General study points: Unconfirmed was the SARS-CoV-2 specificity of second-wave clones that peaked on day 37. Prior to infection, memory already included some responding clones, suggesting cross-reactive memory joined.

The length of the CDR3 is 13 residues. The germline V and J ends were trimmed by 4 bases and 4 bases, with 10 bases remaining between them. One entry per CDR3 protein, called by TCRdb with MiXCR from the 5' RACE reads. The sample has some 280,000 distinct CDR3 sequences, roughly 15% seen once; the top ten hold less than 30%. The sample consisted of PBMCs or a T cell subset sorted from them (not recorded which). V and J are TRBV12-3 or TRBV12-4 and TRBJ1-2, with D maybe TRBD1 (6 bases). This clonotype was sampled from a man aged 18 to 30 who had mild COVID-19 (a few samples of this study predate the infection). Cell type and time point are not known. CDR3 region: CASSSTGSYGYTF. The CDR3, as DNA: TGTGCCAGCAGTTCGACAGGTTCCTATGGCTACACCTTC.